The 21 T cell receptor beta chains below were found in one sample sequenced in a study of blood T cell repertoires in COVID-19. TCRdb keeps only in-frame clones here, not all; method: immunoSEQ multiplex PCR. Of 60,000 to 90,000 clones in the sample, about 74% were seen once. The source material was peripheral blood. These receptors all stem from a human donor with acute or convalescent COVID-19. The donor label of this sample is uncertain.

The CDR3 DNA follows: TGTGCCAGCAGTCAAAGGGGGGGCGCGAAAAATGAGCAGTTCTTC. Translation: CASSQRGGAKNEQFF. V is TRBV6-6 and J is TRBJ2-1; weak D call: TRBD2 (7 bases). The CDR3 contains 15 residues. Germline CDR1 and CDR2: MNHNY and SVGAGI (reference sequence). V was shortened by 5 bases and J by 7 bases, with 18 bases between the two germline ends.

This chain uses TRBV27 with TRBJ1-1, with unresolved D. The CDR3 sequence is 16 residues long. Germline CDR1 is MNHEY and CDR2 is SMNVEV (reference sequence). V gave up 6 bases and J gave up 1 base, with 18 bases separating them. Written as DNA, the CDR3 is TGTGCCAGCAGGGATAGAGGCCTTATCGGGAACACTGAAGCTTTCTTT. Amino acid sequence: CASRDRGLIGNTEAFF.

V and J are TRBV7-2 and TRBJ2-7, with 8 bases that match TRBD2. The CDR3 totals 14 residues. Germline V gives CDR1 SGHTA, CDR2 FQGNSA. The trim removed 5 bases at V and 1 base at J, leaving 4 bases unmatched. The CDR3 sequence is CASSRRGESYEQYV. The CDR3 DNA sequence: TGTGCCAGCAGCCGGCGGGGGGAATCCTACGAGCAGTACGTC.

This rearrangement joins TRBV25-1 to TRBJ2-3; D gene uncertain. This CDR3 is 17 amino acids long. Trimming took 3 bases from V and 5 from J, leaving 21 bases between them. The germline V gene encodes CDR1 MGHDK and CDR2 SYGVNS. CDR3 in amino acids: CASSDAQLARTLDTQYF. The CDR3 DNA follows: TGTGCCAGCAGTGACGCCCAGTTAGCTCGAACACTAGATACGCAGTATTTT.

This chain links TRBV10-1 with TRBJ2-3; TRBD1 is a possible D gene (6 bases). V lost 3 bases and J 1 base, leaving 17 bases between the germline ends. CDR3 size: 17 residues. CDR1 and CDR2 from the germline V gene are WNHNN and SYGVQD (reference sequence). The CDR3 DNA is TGCGCCAGCAGTGACCCAGGCAGGCCAGGGGGCACAGATACGCAGTATTTT. It encodes CASSDPGRPGGTDTQYF.

The chain has TRBV10-1 and TRBJ2-5, with unresolved D. The CDR3 totals 13 residues. Germline loops: CDR1 WNHNN, CDR2 SYGVQD (reference sequence). Between the trimmed V and J ends, which lost 2 bases and 7 bases, there was a span of 11 bases. This CDR3 is CASSEQVLATQYF. In DNA, the CDR3 is TGCGCCAGCAGTGAGCAGGTCCTCGCGACCCAGTACTTC.

The J gene is TRBJ1-4, the V gene TRBV27, with D possibly matching TRBD1 (5 bases). The CDR3 loop spans 15 amino acids. The V and J ends lost 3 bases and 8 bases respectively, with 16 bases between them. Per germline, CDR1 MNHEY and CDR2 SMNVEV (reference sequence). The CDR3 DNA sequence: TGTGCCAGCAGTTTCCGGGGGGATCAGAGGGAAAAACTGTTTTTT. Residues: CASSFRGDQREKLFF.

V usage is TRBV3-1 (or the pseudogene TRBV3-2) and J usage is TRBJ1-2, with unresolved D. Germline CDR1 is LGHDT and CDR2 is YNNKEL (reference sequence). V lost 5 bases, J lost 4 bases, and 11 bases lay in between. There are 13 residues in the CDR3. The CDR3 nucleotides read TGTGCCAGCAGCGAAAGACTGTCCTATGGCTACACCTTC. It translates to CASSERLSYGYTF.

The gene calls are TRBV7-9 and TRBJ1-3, with D perhaps TRBD1 (5 bases). Between the trimmed V and J ends, which lost 4 bases and 0 bases, there was a span of 7 bases. The CDR3 covers 14 residues. CDR1 SEHNR and CDR2 FQNEAQ come from the germline V gene (reference sequence). CDR3 sequence: CASSSQGSGNTIYF. In nucleotides, the CDR3 is TGTGCCAGCAGCTCCCAGGGCTCTGGAAACACCATATATTTT.

This clone was recorded once. The V gene is TRBV27, the J gene TRBJ1-1, with D perhaps matching TRBD1 (6 bases). Trimming removed 5 bases at V and 11 bases at J, with 15 bases between. CDR3 length: 12 residues. Per germline, CDR1 MNHEY and CDR2 SMNVEV (reference sequence). This CDR3 is CASSPIQGRAFF. As DNA, the CDR3 is TGTGCCAGCAGTCCGATACAGGGCAGGGCTTTCTTT.

The rearrangement uses TRBV6-5 and TRBJ1-1; 7 bases map to TRBD1. CDR3 length: 12 residues. After removal of 6 bases from V and 7 bases from J, the junction contained 5 bases not matched to a gene. Germline loops: CDR1 MNHEY, CDR2 SVGAGI. The CDR3 is CASRRDSHEAFF. In DNA, the CDR3 is TGTGCCAGCAGGAGGGACAGCCATGAAGCTTTCTTT.

The chain joins TRBV20-1 to TRBJ2-1; D may be TRBD2 (6 bases). Germline-derived CDR1 and CDR2 are DFQATT and SNEGSKA (reference sequence). The length of the CDR3 is 14 residues. V lost 6 bases to trimming and J lost 5 bases, with 17 bases between them. The CDR3 loop is CSASGGASHNEQFF. CDR3 coding DNA: TGCAGTGCGAGTGGCGGGGCAAGCCACAATGAGCAGTTCTTC.

The chain joins TRBV11-2 to TRBJ2-5; 8 bases agree with TRBD2. CDR1 and CDR2 (germline): SGHAT, FQNNGV. J was trimmed by 5 bases and V by 0 bases; bases with no gene match: 17. The CDR3 loop spans 19 amino acids. The CDR3 spells CASSLDRGLVDIEEETQYF. CDR3 coding DNA: TGTGCCAGCAGCTTAGATCGGGGACTAGTCGACATAGAGGAGGAGACCCAGTACTTC.

The J gene is TRBJ1-4, the V gene TRBV30; D gene uncertain. The germline gives CDR1 GTSNPN, CDR2 SVGIG (reference sequence). The CDR3 length is 12 residues. The germline V and J ends were trimmed by 8 bases and 0 bases, with 7 bases remaining between them. The CDR3 bases are TGTGCCGCGAAGTCAACTAATGAAAAACTGTTTTTT. It is translated as CAAKSTNEKLFF.

The V and J genes are TRBV3-1 (or the pseudogene TRBV3-2) and TRBJ1-1, with D possibly being TRBD1 (6 bases). Germline V gene lookup returns CDR1 LGHDT and CDR2 YNNKEL (reference sequence). CDR3 length: 18 residues. Trimming pared 5 bases from V and 3 bases from J, leaving 25 bases between. The CDR3 loop is CASSRPPHRVGGYTEAFF. In DNA, the CDR3 is TGTGCCAGCAGCAGACCTCCACACAGGGTGGGTGGTTACACTGAAGCTTTCTTT.

This clone was counted only a few times. The same CDR3 also results from other DNA sequences found in this sample. V gene TRBV18 combines with J gene TRBJ1-5, with 7 bases fitting TRBD1. Germline V CDR1 and CDR2: KGHSH, LQKENI. This CDR3 spans 14 amino acids. V dropped 3 bases and J dropped 4; count of bases not matched to a gene: 3. The CDR3 coding sequence is TGTGCCAGCTCACCGGGGACAGTAAATCAGCCCCAGCATTTT. This translates into CASSPGTVNQPQHF.

This sequence joins TRBV29-1 and TRBJ1-1; possible D gene TRBD1, 5 bases. The CDR3 is made up of 14 amino acids. The ends were cut back, 6 bases at V and 1 base at J, with 15 bases in the middle. The germline V gene has CDR1 SQVTM and CDR2 ANQGSEA. For the CDR3, the DNA is TGCAGCGTGAGGGGAGGTAGGGAGAACACTGAAGCTTTCTTT. Residues: CSVRGGRENTEAFF.

V and J are TRBV28 and TRBJ2-1; 7 bases are a match to TRBD2. Per germline, CDR1 MDHEN and CDR2 SYDVKM. V gave up 3 bases and J gave up 5 bases; unmatched junction bases: 7. The CDR3 extends over 15 amino acids. This chain's CDR3 is CASSLGRLADNEQFF. DNA of the CDR3: TGTGCCAGCAGTTTGGGGCGACTAGCAGACAATGAGCAGTTCTTC.

This clone turned up a few times. The chain combines TRBV10-1 with TRBJ2-5, with 7 bases that match TRBD2. With 3 bases clipped from V and 2 bases from J, the junction kept 6 bases outside the gene matches. CDR1 is WNHNN and CDR2 is SYGVQD in the germline V gene (reference sequence). The length of the CDR3 is 15 residues. CDR3: CASSDGSSGQETQYF. As DNA, the CDR3 is TGCGCCAGCAGTGATGGATCTAGCGGACAAGAGACCCAGTACTTC.

The rearrangement joins TRBV19 to TRBJ1-4; D is undetermined. Germline-derived CDR1 and CDR2 are LNHDA and SQIVND (reference sequence). The CDR3 extends over 16 amino acids. V lost 9 bases to trimming and J lost 8 bases, with 25 bases between them. The CDR3 is CASPPPNDRPGEKLFF. The CDR3 DNA follows: TGTGCCAGCCCACCCCCCAACGACCGACCGGGGGAAAAACTGTTTTTT.

The chain recombines TRBV5-5 with TRBJ1-1, with D perhaps matching TRBD1 (6 bases). Germline values: CDR1 SGHKS, CDR2 YYEKEE (reference sequence). Trimming took off 4 bases at V and 4 bases at J, with 17 bases between the two ends. CDR3 length: 15 amino acids. In DNA, the CDR3 is TGTGCCAGCAGCCCGTCCATGGGGGCCGGCACTGAAGCTTTCTTT. Translating gives CASSPSMGAGTEAFF. The variable domain in full, completed from reference TRBV5-5 and TRBJ1-1, reads DAGVTQSPTHLIKTRGQQVTLRCSPISGHKSVSWYQQVLGQGPQFIFQYYEKEERGRGNFPDRFSARQFPNYSSELNVNALLLGDSALYLCASSPSMGAGTEAFFGQGTRLTVV.